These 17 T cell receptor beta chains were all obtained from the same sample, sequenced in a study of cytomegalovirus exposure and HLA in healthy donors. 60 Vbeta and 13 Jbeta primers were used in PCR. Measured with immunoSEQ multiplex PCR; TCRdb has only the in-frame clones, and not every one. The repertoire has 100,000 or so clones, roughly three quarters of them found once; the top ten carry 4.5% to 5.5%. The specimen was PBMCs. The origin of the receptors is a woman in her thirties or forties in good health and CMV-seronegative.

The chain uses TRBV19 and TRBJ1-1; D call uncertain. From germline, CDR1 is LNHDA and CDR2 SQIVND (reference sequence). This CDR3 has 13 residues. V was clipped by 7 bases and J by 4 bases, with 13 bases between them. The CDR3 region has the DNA TGTGCCAGTACCCAACCCTGGAGCACTGAAGCTTTCTTT. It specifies CASTQPWSTEAFF.

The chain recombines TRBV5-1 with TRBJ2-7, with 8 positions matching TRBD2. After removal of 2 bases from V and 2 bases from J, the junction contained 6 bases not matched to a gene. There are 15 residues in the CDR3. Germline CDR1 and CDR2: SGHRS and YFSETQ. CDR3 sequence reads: CASSFLRGATYEQYF. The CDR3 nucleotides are TGCGCCAGCAGCTTCCTGCGGGGGGCGACCTACGAGCAGTACTTC.

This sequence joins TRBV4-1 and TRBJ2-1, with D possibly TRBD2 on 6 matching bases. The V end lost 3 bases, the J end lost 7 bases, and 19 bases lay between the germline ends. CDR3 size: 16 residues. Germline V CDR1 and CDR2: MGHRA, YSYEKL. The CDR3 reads CASSQGPRRGYNEQFF. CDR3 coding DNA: TGCGCCAGCAGCCAGGGGCCCCGGCGGGGCTATAATGAGCAGTTCTTC.

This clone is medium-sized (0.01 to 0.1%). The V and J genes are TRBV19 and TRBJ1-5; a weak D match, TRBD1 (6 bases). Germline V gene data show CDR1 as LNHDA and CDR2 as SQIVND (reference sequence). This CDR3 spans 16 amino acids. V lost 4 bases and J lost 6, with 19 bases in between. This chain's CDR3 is CASSTSMGQLLQPQHF. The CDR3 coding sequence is TGTGCCAGTAGTACTTCAATGGGACAACTTCTTCAGCCCCAGCATTTT.

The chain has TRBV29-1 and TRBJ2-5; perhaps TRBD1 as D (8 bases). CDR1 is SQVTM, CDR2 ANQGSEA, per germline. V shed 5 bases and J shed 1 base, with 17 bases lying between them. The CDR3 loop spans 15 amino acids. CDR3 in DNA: TGCAGCGTTCCCACAGGGGGGGCTCTCCAAGAGACCCAGTACTTC. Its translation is CSVPTGGALQETQYF. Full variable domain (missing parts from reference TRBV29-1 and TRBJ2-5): SAVISQKPSRDICQRGTSLTIQCQVDSQVTMMFWYRQQPGQSLTLIATANQGSEATYESGFVIDKFPISRPNLTFSTLTVSNMSPEDSSIYLCSVPTGGALQETQYFGPGTRLLVL.

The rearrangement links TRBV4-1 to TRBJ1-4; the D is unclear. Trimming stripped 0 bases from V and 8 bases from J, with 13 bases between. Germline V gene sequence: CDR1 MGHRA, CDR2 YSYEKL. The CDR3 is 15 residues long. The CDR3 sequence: CASSQESQVGEKLFF. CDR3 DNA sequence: TGCGCCAGCAGCCAAGAGAGCCAGGTTGGAGAAAAACTGTTTTTT.

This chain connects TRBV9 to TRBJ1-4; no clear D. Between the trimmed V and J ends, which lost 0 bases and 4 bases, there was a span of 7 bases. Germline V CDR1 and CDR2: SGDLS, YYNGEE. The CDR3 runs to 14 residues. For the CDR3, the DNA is TGTGCCAGCAGCGTAGCAGGTGATAATGAAAAACTGTTTTTT. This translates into CASSVAGDNEKLFF.

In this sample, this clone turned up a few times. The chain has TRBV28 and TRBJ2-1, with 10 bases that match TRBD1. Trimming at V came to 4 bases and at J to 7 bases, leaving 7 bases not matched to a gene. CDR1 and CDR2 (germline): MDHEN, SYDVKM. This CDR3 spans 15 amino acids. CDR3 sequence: CASSSPGTGDNEQFF. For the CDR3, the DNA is TGTGCCAGCAGTTCGCCCGGGACAGGGGATAATGAGCAGTTCTTC. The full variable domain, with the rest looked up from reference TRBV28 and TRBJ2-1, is DVKVTQSSRYLVKRTGEKVFLECVQDMDHENMFWYRQDPGLGLRLIYFSYDVKMKEKGDIPEGYSVSREKKERFSLILESASTNQTSMYLCASSSPGTGDNEQFFGPGTRLTVL.

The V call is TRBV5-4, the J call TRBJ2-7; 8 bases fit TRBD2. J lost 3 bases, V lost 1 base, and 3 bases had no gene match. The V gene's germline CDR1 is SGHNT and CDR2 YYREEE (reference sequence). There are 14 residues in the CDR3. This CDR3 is CASSLRGGLYEQYF. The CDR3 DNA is TGTGCCAGCAGCTTGCGGGGGGGCCTCTACGAGCAGTACTTC.

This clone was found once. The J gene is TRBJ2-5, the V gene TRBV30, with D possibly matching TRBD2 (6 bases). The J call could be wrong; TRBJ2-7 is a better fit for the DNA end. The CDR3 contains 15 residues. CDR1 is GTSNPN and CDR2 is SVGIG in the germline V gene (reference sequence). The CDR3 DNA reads TGTGCCTGGAGTGAGGTTGGGGGACGGAGGGGCGAGCAGTACTTC. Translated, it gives CAWSEVGGRRGEQYF.

Written as DNA, the CDR3 is TGCGCCAGCTCGGGACAGGGGGCTTACGAGCAGTACTTC. Translation: CASSGQGAYEQYF. The gene calls are TRBV4-1 and TRBJ2-7, with 12 bases aligning to TRBD1. The germline CDR1 and CDR2 sequences are MGHRA and YSYEKL. The CDR3 runs to 13 residues. V was pared by 8 bases and J by 4 bases, with 3 bases of the junction left unmatched.

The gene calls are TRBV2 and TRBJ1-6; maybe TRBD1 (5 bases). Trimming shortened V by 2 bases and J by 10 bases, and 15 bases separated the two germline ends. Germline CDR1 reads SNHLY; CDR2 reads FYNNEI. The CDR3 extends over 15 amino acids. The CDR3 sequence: CASSELRGVGSPLHF. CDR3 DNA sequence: TGTGCCAGCAGTGAATTGCGGGGGGTAGGATCACCCCTCCACTTT.

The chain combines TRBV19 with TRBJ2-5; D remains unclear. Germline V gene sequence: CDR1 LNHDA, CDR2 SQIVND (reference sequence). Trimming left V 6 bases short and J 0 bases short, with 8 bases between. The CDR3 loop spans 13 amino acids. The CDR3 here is CASSLADQETQYF. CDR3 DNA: TGTGCCAGTAGCTTGGCAGACCAAGAGACCCAGTACTTC.

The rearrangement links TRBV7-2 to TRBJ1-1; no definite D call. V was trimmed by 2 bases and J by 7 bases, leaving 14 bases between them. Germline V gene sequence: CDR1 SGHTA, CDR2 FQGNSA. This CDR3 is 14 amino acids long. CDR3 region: CASSLSRELSEAFF. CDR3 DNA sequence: TGTGCCAGCAGCTTATCGCGGGAATTGAGTGAAGCTTTCTTT.

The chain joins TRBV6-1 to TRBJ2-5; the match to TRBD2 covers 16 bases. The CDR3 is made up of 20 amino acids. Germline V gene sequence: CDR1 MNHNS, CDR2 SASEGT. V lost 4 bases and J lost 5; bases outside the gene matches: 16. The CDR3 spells CASSVSDRGLAGGRQETQYF. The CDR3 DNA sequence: TGTGCCAGCAGTGTTTCCGACAGGGGACTAGCGGGGGGGCGGCAGGAGACCCAGTACTTC.

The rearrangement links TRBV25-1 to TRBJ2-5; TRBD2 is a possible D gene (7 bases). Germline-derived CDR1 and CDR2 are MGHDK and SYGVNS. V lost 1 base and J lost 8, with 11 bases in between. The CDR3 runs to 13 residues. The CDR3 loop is CASSESSGGTQYF. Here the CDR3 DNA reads TGTGCCAGCAGTGAATCGTCGGGGGGCACCCAGTACTTC.

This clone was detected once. CDR3 loop: CASSQGNSGGQETQYF. In DNA, the CDR3 is TGTGCCAGCAGCCAAGGAAATTCGGGGGGCCAAGAGACCCAGTACTTC. The chain joins TRBV4-2 to TRBJ2-5, with 7 bases fitting TRBD2. Germline trimming cut 1 base from V and 1 base from J; bases unmatched to any gene: 6. This CDR3 contains 16 residues. Germline V lookup: CDR1 LGHNA, CDR2 YNFKEQ.